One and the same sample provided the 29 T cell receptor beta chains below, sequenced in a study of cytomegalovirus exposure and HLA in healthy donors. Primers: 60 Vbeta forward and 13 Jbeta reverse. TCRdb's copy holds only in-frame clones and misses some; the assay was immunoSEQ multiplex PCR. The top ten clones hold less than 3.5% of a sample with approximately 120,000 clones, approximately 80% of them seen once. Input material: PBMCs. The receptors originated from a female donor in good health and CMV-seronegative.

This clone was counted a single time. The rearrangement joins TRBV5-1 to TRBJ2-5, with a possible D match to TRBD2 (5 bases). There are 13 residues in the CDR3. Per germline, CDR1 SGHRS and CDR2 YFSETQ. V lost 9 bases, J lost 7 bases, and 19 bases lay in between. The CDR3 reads CATSSGGEGTQYF. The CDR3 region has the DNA TGCGCCACCAGTTCGGGCGGAGAGGGGACCCAGTACTTC.

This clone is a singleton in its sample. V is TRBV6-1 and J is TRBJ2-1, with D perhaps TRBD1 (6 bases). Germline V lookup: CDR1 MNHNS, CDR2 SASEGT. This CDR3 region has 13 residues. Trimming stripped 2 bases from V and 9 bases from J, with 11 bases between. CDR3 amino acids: CASSERGISEQFF. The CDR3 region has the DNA TGTGCCAGCAGTGAAAGGGGGATCAGTGAGCAGTTCTTC.

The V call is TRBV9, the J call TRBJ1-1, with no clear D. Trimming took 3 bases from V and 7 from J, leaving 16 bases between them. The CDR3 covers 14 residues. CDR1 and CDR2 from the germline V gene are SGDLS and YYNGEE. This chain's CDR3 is CASSAIGGPLEAFF. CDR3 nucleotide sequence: TGTGCCAGCAGCGCTATAGGAGGCCCTCTTGAAGCTTTCTTT.

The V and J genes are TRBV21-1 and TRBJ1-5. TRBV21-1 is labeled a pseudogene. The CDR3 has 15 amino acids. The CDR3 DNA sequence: TGTGCCAGCCGTGGACTAGCGGGGGGCTGTCAGCCCCAGCATTTT. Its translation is CASRGLAGGCQPQHF.

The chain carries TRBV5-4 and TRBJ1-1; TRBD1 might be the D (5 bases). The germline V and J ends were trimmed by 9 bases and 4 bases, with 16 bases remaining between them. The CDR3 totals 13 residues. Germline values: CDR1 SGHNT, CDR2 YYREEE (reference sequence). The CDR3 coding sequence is TGTGCCATGTCGGGGGTCTCGAGCACTGAAGCTTTCTTT. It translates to CAMSGVSSTEAFF.

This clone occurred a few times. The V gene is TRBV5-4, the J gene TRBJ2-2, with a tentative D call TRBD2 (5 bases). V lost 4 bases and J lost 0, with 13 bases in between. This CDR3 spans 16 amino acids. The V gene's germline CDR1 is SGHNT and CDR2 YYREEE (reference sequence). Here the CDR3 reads CASSVMAGTNTGELFF. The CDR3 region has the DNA TGTGCCAGCAGCGTGATGGCCGGGACGAACACCGGGGAGCTGTTTTTT.

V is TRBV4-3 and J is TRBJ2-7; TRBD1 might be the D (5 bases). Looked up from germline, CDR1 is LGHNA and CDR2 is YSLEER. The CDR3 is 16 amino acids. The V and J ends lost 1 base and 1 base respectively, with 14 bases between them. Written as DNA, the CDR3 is TGCGCCAGCAGCCAAGTAGGAGCATCAGGGTCCTACGAGCAGTACTTC. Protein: CASSQVGASGSYEQYF.

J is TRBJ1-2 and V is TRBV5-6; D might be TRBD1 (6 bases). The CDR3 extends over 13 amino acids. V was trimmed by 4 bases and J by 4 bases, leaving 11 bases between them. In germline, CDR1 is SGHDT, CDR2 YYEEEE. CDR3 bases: TGTGCCAGCAGCCCCGGACAGACCTATGGCTACACCTTC. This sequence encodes CASSPGQTYGYTF.

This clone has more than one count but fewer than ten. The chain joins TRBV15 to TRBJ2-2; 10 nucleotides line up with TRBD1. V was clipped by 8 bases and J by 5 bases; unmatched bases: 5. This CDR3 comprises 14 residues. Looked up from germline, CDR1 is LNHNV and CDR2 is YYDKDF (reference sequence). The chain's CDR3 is CATQGQGLTGELFF. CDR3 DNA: TGTGCCACCCAGGGACAGGGGCTAACCGGGGAGCTGTTTTTT. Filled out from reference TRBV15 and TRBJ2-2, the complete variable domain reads DAMVIQNPRYQVTQFGKPVTLSCSQTLNHNVMYWYQQKSSQAPKLLFHYYDKDFNNEADTPDNFQSRRPNTSFCFLDIRSPGLGDTAMYLCATQGQGLTGELFFGEGSRLTVL.

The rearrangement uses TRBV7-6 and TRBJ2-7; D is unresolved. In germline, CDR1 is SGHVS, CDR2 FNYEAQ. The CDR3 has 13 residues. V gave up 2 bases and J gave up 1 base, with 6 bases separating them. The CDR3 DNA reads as TGTGCCAGCAGCTTAAGTCAGTCCTACGAGCAGTACTTC. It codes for CASSLSQSYEQYF.

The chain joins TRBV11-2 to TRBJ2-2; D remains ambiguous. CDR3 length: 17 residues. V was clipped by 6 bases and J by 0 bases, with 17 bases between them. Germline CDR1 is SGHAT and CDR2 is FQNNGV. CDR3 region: CASRLSPGGANTGELFF. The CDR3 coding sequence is TGTGCCAGCAGGTTGTCCCCCGGCGGCGCGAACACCGGGGAGCTGTTTTTT.

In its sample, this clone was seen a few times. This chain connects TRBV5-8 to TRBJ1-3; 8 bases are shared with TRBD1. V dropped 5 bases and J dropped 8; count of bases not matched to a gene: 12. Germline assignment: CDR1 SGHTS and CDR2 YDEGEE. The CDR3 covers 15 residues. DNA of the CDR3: TGTGCCAGCAGAATCGGGACAGGAGAAAGGGACACCATATATTTT. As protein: CASRIGTGERDTIYF.

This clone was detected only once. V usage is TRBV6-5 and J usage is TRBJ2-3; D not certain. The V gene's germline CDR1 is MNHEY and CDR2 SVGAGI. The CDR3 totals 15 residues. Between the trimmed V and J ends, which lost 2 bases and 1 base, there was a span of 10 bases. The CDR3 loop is CASSYGSSGTDTQYF. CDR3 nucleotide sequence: TGTGCCAGCAGTTACGGCTCTTCAGGCACAGATACGCAGTATTTT.

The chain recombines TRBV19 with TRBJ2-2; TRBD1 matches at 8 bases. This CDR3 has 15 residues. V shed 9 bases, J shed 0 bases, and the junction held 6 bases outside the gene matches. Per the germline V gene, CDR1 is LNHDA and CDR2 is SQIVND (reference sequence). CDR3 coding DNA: TGTGCCAGGAACCAGGGGGCCTCGAACACCGGGGAGCTGTTTTTT. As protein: CARNQGASNTGELFF.

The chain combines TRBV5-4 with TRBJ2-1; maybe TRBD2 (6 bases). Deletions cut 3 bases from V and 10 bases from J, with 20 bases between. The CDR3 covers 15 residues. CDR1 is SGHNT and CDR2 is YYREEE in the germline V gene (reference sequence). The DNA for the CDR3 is TGTGCCAGCAGCTATCCCGGGACGCCGGAGGGGGAGCAGTTCTTC. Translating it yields CASSYPGTPEGEQFF. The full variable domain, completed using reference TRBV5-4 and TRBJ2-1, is ETGVTQSPTHLIKTRGQQVTLRCSSQSGHNTVSWYQQALGQGPQFIFQYYREEENGRGNFPPRFSGLQFPNYSSELNVNALELDDSALYLCASSYPGTPEGEQFFGPGTRLTVL.

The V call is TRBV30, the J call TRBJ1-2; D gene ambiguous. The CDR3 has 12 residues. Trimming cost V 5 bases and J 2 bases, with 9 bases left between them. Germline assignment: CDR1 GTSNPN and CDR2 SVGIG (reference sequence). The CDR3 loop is CAWGRENYGYTF. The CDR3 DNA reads TGTGCCTGGGGGAGGGAAAACTATGGCTACACCTTC.

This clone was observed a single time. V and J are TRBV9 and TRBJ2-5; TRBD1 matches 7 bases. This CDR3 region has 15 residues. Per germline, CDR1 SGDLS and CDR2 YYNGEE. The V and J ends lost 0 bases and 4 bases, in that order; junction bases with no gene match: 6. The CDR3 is CASSVGQGGVETQYF. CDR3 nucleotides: TGTGCCAGCAGCGTAGGACAGGGCGGTGTAGAGACCCAGTACTTC.

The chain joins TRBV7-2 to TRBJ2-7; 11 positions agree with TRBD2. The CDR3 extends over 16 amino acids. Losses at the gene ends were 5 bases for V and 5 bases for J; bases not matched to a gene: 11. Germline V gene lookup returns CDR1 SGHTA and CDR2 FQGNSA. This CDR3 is CASSPSLAGGLDEQYF. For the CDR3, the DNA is TGTGCCAGCAGCCCATCATTAGCGGGGGGGCTCGACGAGCAGTACTTC.

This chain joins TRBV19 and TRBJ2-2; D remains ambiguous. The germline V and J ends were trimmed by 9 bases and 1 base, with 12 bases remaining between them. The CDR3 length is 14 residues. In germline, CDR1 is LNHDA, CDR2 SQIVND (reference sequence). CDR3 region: CASRQGQNTGELFF. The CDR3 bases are TGTGCCAGCAGACAAGGCCAGAACACCGGGGAGCTGTTTTTT.

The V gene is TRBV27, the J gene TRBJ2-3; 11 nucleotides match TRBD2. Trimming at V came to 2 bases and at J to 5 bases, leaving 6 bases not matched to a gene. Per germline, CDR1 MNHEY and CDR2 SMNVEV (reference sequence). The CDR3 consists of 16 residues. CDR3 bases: TGTGCCAGCAGTTTAATTAGCGGGGGGGTGATAGATACGCAGTATTTT. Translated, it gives CASSLISGGVIDTQYF.

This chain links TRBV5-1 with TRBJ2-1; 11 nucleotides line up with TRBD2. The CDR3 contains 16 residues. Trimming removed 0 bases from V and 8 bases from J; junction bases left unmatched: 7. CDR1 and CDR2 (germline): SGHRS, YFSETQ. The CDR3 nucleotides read TGCGCCAGCAGCTTGGTTGTAGCGGGGGGGCCGGATGAGCAGTTCTTC. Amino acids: CASSLVVAGGPDEQFF.

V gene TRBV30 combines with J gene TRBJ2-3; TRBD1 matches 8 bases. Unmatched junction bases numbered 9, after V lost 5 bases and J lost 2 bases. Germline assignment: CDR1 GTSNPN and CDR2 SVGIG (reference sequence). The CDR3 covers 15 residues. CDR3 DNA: TGTGCCTGGGACCGGGACAGGCTACCCACAGATACGCAGTATTTT. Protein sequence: CAWDRDRLPTDTQYF.

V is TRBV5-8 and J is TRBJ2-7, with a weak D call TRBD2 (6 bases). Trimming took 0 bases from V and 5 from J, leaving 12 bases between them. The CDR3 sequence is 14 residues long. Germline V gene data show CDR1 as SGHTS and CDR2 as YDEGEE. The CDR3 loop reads CASSLGAGRDEQYF. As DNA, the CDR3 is TGTGCCAGCAGCTTGGGTGCGGGACGGGACGAGCAGTACTTC.

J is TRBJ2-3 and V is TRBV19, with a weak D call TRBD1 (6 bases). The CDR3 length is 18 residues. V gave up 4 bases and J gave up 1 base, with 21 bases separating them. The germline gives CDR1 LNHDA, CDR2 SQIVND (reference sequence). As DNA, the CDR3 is TGTGCCAGTAGTAACCCCGGGACACCGAGGGAAGGCACAGATACGCAGTATTTT. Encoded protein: CASSNPGTPREGTDTQYF.

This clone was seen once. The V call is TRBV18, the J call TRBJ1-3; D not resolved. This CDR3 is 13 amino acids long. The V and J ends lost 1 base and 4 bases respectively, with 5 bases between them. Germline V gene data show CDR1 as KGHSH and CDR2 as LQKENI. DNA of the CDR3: TGTGCCAGCTCACCACTCGAGGGAAACACCATATATTTT. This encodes CASSPLEGNTIYF.

The CDR3 DNA is TGTGCCAGCAGCTTAGCTAGCGGGGGTCTCTCCGGGGAGCTGTTTTTT. It is translated as CASSLASGGLSGELFF. V is TRBV7-2 and J is TRBJ2-2; TRBD2 matches at 9 bases. From germline, CDR1 is SGHTA and CDR2 FQGNSA. Trimming cost V 0 bases and J 6 bases; bases outside gene matches: 5. This CDR3 contains 16 residues.

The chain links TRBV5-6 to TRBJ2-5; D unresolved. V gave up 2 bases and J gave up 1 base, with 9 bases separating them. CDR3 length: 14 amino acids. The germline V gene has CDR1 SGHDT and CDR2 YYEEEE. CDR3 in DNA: TGTGCCAGCAGCTTTAAGAGTTTCCAAGAGACCCAGTACTTC. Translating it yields CASSFKSFQETQYF.

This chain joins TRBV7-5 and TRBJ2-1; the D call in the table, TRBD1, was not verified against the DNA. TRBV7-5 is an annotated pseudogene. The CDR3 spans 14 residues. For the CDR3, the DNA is TGTGTCAGAAGCCTACCCCAGGGGGTAGGTGAGCAGTTCTTC. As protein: CVRSLPQGVGEQFF.

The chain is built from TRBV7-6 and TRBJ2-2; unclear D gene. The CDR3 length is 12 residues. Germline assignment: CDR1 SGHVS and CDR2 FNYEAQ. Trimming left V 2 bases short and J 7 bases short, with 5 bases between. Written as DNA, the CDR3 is TGTGCCAGCAGCTTAACATACGGGGAGCTGTTTTTT. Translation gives CASSLTYGELFF.